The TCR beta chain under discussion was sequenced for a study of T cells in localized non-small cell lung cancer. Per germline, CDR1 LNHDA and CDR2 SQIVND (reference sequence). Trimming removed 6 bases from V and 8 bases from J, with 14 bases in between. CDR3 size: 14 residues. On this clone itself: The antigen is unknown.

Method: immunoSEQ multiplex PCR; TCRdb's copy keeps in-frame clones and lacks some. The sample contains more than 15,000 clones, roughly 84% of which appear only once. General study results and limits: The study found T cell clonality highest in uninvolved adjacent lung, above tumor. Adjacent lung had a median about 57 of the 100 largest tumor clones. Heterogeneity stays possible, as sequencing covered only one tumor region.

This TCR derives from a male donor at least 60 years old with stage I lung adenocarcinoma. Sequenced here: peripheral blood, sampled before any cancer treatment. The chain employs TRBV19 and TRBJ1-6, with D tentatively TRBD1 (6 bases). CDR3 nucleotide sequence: TGTGCCAGTAGGTCCAGGGGAATGGATTCACCCCTCCACTTT. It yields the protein CASRSRGMDSPLHF.